The 13 T cell receptor beta chains listed next were all sequenced from one sample in a study of blood T cell repertoires in COVID-19. The assay was immunoSEQ multiplex PCR, and TCRdb's table has in-frame clones only and misses some. The profile shows about 270,000 clones, approximately 85% of them singletons. The sample comprised PBMCs or T cells enriched from blood (not recorded which). The receptor set was obtained from a woman between 50 and 59 years old with acute COVID-19.

V gene TRBV2 combines with J gene TRBJ2-2, with TRBD1 matching over 8 bases. There are 15 residues in the CDR3. V shed 6 bases, J shed 4 bases, and the junction held 7 bases outside the gene matches. Germline V gene data show CDR1 as SNHLY and CDR2 as FYNNEI. The CDR3 nucleotides read TGTGCCAGCAGCGACGACAGGGGAAGCACCGGGGAGCTGTTTTTT. It codes for CASSDDRGSTGELFF.

The V gene is TRBV6-6, the J gene TRBJ1-2, with 8 bases fitting TRBD1. V trimming: 2 bases; J trimming: 1 base; junction bases outside the gene matches: 3. Germline assignment: CDR1 MNHNY and CDR2 SVGAGI (reference sequence). The CDR3 spans 15 residues. CDR3 nucleotide sequence: TGTGCCAGCAGTTACCGGACAGGGAGTAACTATGGCTACACCTTC. Translated, it gives CASSYRTGSNYGYTF.

V gene TRBV27 combines with J gene TRBJ2-7; 15 bases map to TRBD2. The CDR3 totals 17 residues. V dropped 5 bases and J dropped 2; count of bases not matched to a gene: 7. The germline V gene has CDR1 MNHEY and CDR2 SMNVEV (reference sequence). CDR3 in amino acids: CASSRGTSGGTTYEQYF. The CDR3 bases are TGTGCCAGCAGTCGCGGGACTAGCGGGGGGACGACCTACGAGCAGTACTTC.

V gene TRBV3-1 (or the pseudogene TRBV3-2) combines with J gene TRBJ2-3; 8 bases agree with TRBD1. Trimming cost V 4 bases and J 2 bases; bases outside gene matches: 5. The CDR3 has 15 amino acids. The germline V gene encodes CDR1 LGHDT and CDR2 YNNKEL (reference sequence). CDR3 DNA: TGTGCCAGCAGCCGTACAGGGGGGACCACAGATACGCAGTATTTT. The encoded protein is CASSRTGGTTDTQYF.

The V call is TRBV3-1 (or the pseudogene TRBV3-2), the J call TRBJ2-1, with D perhaps matching TRBD1 (6 bases). V lost 0 bases to trimming and J lost 3 bases, with 6 bases between them. The germline gives CDR1 LGHDT, CDR2 YNNKEL (reference sequence). CDR3 size: 14 residues. This CDR3 is CASSQEDSYNEQFF. CDR3 sequence (DNA): TGTGCCAGCAGCCAAGAGGACAGCTACAATGAGCAGTTCTTC.

The rearrangement links TRBV4-3 to TRBJ2-1; 7 bases line up with TRBD2. The CDR3 has 16 amino acids. V was pared by 4 bases and J by 6 bases, with 12 bases of the junction left unmatched. Germline CDR1 LGHNA, CDR2 YSLEER. In nucleotides, the CDR3 is TGCGCCAGCAGCCGAACCGGGGAGGGGCCCCTCAATGAGCAGTTCTTC. This sequence encodes CASSRTGEGPLNEQFF.

The V call is TRBV18, the J call TRBJ1-4; tentative D call: TRBD1 (6 bases). The CDR3 has 16 residues. V dropped 3 bases and J dropped 0 bases, with 11 bases sitting between them. Germline CDR1 KGHSH, CDR2 LQKENI. DNA for the CDR3: TGTGCCAGCTCACCCCGGACAGTTTCAACTAATGAAAAACTGTTTTTT. It encodes CASSPRTVSTNEKLFF.

Concerning this clone itself: This same CDR3 is encoded by further DNA sequences in the sample. J is TRBJ1-6 and V is TRBV5-1; 7 positions agree with TRBD1. The length of the CDR3 is 14 residues. The ends lost 4 bases at V and 6 bases at J; junction bases unmatched: 4. The V gene's germline CDR1 is SGHRS and CDR2 YFSETQ. The CDR3 reads CASSTGQINSPLHF. In DNA form, the CDR3 reads TGCGCCAGCAGCACGGGACAGATTAATTCACCCCTCCACTTT.

V and J are TRBV7-9 and TRBJ1-1, with TRBD1 as a possible D gene (6 bases). V was pared by 3 bases and J by 5 bases, with 13 bases between. The CDR3 length is 14 residues. Germline V gene sequence: CDR1 SEHNR, CDR2 FQNEAQ (reference sequence). The CDR3 loop is CASSFQGGVTEAFF. The CDR3 coding sequence is TGTGCCAGCAGCTTTCAAGGGGGAGTAACTGAAGCTTTCTTT. Using reference TRBV7-9 and TRBJ1-1 for the parts outside the CDR3, the full variable domain is DTGVSQNPRHKITKRGQNVTFRCDPISEHNRLYWYRQTLGQGPEFLTYFQNEAQLEKSRLLSDRFSAERPKGSFSTLEIQRTEQGDSAMYLCASSFQGGVTEAFFGQGTRLTVV.

The V call is TRBV12-3 or TRBV12-4, the J call TRBJ1-2; D unclear. The germline V and J ends were trimmed by 1 base and 4 bases, with 7 bases remaining between them. This CDR3 is built from 13 residues. The DNA of the CDR3 is TGTGCCAGCAGTTTAGAAGCGGGCTATGGCTACACCTTC. Amino acid sequence: CASSLEAGYGYTF.

The chain joins TRBV29-1 to TRBJ2-6; 9 positions agree with TRBD1. V gave up 6 bases and J gave up 0 bases; unmatched junction bases: 6. CDR1 SQVTM and CDR2 ANQGSEA come from the germline V gene. The CDR3 sequence is 16 residues long. The CDR3 reads CSVLDRGVSGANVLTF. Here the CDR3 DNA reads TGCAGCGTGTTGGACAGGGGAGTCTCTGGGGCCAACGTCCTGACTTTC.

The chain links TRBV5-4 to TRBJ1-1; 8 nucleotides line up with TRBD1. Germline-derived CDR1 and CDR2 are SGHNT and YYREEE (reference sequence). Unmatched junction bases numbered 8, after V lost 2 bases and J lost 5 bases. This CDR3 has 15 residues. The CDR3 bases are TGTGCCAGCAGCTTACCCCAGGGGGCCGGGACTGAAGCTTTCTTT. It codes for CASSLPQGAGTEAFF.

V is TRBV7-2 and J is TRBJ2-3; 10 nucleotides line up with TRBD2. This CDR3 contains 16 residues. V gave up 5 bases and J gave up 8 bases; unmatched junction bases: 13. In germline, CDR1 is SGHTA, CDR2 FQGNSA. In nucleotides, the CDR3 is TGTGCCAGCAGCCTGGGGATGTTAGCGGGGGGACCTACGCAGTATTTT. This codes for CASSLGMLAGGPTQYF. Looking up the rest from reference TRBV7-2 and TRBJ2-3 gives the full variable domain: GAGVSQSPSNKVTEKGKDVELRCDPISGHTALYWYRQSLGQGLEFLIYFQGNSAPDKSGLPSDRFSAERTGGSVSTLTIQRTQQEDSAVYLCASSLGMLAGGPTQYFGPGTRLTVL.